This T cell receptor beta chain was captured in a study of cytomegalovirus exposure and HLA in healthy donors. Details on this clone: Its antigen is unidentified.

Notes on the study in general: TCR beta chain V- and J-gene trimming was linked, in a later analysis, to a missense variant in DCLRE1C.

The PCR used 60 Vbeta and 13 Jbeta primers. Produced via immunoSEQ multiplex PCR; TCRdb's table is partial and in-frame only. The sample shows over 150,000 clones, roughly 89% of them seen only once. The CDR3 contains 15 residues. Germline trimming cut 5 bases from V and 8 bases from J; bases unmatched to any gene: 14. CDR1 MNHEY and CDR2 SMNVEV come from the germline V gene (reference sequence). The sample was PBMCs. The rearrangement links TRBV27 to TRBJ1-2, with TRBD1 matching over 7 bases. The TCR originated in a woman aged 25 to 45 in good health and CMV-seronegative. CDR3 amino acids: CASSPRDRFSGGYTF. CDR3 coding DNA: TGTGCCAGCAGTCCTCGGGACAGATTCTCGGGAGGCTACACCTTC.